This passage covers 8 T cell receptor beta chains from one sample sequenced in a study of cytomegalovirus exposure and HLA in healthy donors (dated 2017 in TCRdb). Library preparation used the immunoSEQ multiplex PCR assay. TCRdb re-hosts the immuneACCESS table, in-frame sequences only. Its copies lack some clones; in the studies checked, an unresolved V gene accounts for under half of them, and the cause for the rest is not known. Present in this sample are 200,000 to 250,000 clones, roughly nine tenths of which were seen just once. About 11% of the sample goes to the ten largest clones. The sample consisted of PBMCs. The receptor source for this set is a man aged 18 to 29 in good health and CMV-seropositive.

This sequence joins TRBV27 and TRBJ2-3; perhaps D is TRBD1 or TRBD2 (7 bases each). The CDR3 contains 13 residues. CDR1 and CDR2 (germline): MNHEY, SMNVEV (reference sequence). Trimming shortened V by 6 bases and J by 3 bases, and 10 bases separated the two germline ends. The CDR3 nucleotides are TGTGCCAGCAGGCAGGGGGGGACAGATACGCAGTATTTT. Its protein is CASRQGGTDTQYF.

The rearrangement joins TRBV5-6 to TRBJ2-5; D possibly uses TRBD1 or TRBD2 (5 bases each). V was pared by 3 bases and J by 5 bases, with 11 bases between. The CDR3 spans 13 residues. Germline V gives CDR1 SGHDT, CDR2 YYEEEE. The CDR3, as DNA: TGTGCCAGCAGCTGGGACGGCCCCGAGACCCAGTACTTC. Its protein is CASSWDGPETQYF.

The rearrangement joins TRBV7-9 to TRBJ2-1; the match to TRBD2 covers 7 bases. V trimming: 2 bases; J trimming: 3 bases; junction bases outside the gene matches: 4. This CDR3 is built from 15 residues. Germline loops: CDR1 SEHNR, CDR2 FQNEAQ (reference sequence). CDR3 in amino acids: CASSLWLADYNEQFF. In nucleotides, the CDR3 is TGTGCCAGCAGCTTATGGCTAGCGGACTACAATGAGCAGTTCTTC.

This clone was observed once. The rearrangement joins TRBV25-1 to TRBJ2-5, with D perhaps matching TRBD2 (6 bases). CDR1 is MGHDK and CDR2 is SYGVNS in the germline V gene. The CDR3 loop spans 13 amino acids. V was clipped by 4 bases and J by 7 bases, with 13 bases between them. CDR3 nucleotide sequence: TGTGCCAGCAGTGCACAGGAGGGTGGGACCCAGTACTTC. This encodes CASSAQEGGTQYF.

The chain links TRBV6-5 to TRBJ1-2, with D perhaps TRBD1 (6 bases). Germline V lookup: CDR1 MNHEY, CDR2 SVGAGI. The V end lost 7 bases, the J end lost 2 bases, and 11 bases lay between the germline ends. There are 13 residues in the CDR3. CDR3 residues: CASKIGTNYGYTF. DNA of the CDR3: TGTGCCAGCAAAATCGGGACAAACTATGGCTACACCTTC.

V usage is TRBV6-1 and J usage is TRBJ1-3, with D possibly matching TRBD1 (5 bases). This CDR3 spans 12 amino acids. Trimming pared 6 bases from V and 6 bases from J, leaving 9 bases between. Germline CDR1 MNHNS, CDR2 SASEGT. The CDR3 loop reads CASSQGTNTIYF. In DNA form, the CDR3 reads TGTGCCAGCAGCCAGGGTACAAACACCATATATTTT.

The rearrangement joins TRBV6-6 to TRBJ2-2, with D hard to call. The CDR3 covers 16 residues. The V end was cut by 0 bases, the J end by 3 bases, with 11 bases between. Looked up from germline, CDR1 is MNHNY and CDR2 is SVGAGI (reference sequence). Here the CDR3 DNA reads TGTGCCAGCAGTTACTCAGGAACAGCCTACACCGGGGAGCTGTTTTTT. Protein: CASSYSGTAYTGELFF.

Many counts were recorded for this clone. The CDR3 DNA is TGCGCCAGCAGCCAAGAAACGGGTAATGAAGCTTTCTTT. This sequence encodes CASSQETGNEAFF. The chain employs TRBV4-1 and TRBJ1-1; D call uncertain. The CDR3 extends over 13 amino acids. V was shortened by 0 bases and J by 7 bases, with 9 bases between the two germline ends. CDR1 and CDR2 (germline): MGHRA, YSYEKL.